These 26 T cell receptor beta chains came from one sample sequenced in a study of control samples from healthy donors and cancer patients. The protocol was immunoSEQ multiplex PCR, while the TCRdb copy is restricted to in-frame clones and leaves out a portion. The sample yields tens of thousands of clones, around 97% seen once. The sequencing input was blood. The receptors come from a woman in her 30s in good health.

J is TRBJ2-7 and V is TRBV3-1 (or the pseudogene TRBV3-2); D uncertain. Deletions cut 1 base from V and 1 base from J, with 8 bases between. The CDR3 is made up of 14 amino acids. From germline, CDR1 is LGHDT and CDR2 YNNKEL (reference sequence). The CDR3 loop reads CASSQGPGSYEQYF. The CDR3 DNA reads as TGTGCCAGCAGCCAAGGCCCAGGATCCTACGAGCAGTACTTC.

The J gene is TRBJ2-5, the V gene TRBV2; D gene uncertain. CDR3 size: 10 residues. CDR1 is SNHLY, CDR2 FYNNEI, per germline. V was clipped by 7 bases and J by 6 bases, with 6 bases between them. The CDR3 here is CASMTKTQYF. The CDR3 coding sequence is TGTGCCAGCATGACAAAGACCCAGTACTTC.

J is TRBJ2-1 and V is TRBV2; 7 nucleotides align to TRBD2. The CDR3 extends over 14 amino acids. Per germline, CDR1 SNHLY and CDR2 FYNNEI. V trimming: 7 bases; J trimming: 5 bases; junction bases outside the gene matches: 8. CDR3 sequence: CASTLRDYNNEQFF. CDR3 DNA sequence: TGTGCCAGCACCCTACGGGACTACAACAATGAGCAGTTCTTC.

DNA of the CDR3: TGTGCCAGCGCCAATCAAGGCGGGATCTACAATGAGCAGTTCTTC. Its translation is CASANQGGIYNEQFF. The chain employs TRBV5-6 and TRBJ2-1, with D tentatively TRBD2 (6 bases). The CDR3 spans 15 residues. V was clipped by 7 bases and J by 3 bases, with 17 bases between them. Germline CDR1 is SGHDT and CDR2 is YYEEEE.

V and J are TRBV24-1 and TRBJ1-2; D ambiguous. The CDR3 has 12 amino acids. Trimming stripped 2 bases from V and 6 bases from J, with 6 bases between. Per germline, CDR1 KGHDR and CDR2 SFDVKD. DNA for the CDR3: TGTGCCACCAGTGATTCCTCCAATGGCTACACCTTC. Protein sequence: CATSDSSNGYTF.

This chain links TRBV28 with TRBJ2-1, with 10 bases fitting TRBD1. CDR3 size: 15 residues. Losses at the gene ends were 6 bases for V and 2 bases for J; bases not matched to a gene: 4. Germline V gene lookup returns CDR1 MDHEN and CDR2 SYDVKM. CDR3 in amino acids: CASRQTGGTYNEQFF. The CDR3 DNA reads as TGTGCCAGCAGACAGACAGGGGGCACCTACAATGAGCAGTTCTTC. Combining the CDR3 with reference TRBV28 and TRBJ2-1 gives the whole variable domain DVKVTQSSRYLVKRTGEKVFLECVQDMDHENMFWYRQDPGLGLRLIYFSYDVKMKEKGDIPEGYSVSREKKERFSLILESASTNQTSMYLCASRQTGGTYNEQFFGPGTRLTVL.

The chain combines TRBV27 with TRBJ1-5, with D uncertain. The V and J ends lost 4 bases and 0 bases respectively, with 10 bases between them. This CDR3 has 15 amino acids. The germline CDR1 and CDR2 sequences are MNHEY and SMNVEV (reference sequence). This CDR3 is CASSSRPSSNQPQHF. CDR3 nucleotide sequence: TGTGCCAGCAGTTCCCGCCCTAGTAGCAATCAGCCCCAGCATTTT.

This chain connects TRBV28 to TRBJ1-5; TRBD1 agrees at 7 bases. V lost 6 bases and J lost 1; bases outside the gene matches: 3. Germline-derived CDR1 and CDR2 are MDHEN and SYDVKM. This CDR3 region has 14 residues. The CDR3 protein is CASRKTGSNQPQHF. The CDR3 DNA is TGTGCCAGCAGGAAGACAGGGAGCAATCAGCCCCAGCATTTT.

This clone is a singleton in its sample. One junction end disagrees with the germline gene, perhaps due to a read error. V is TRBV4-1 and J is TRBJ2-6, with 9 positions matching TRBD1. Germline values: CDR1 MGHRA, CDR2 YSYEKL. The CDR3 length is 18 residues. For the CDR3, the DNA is TGCGCCAGCAGCAAAGAAGGACAGGGGAGCTCTGGGGCCAACGTCCTGACTTTC. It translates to CASSKEGQGSSGANVLTF.

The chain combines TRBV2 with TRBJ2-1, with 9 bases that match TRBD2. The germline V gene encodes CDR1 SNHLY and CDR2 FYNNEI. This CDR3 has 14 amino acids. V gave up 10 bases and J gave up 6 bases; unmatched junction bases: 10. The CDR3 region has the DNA TGTGCCACCCTCGGAGCGGGAGGAAGCAATGAGCAGTTCTTC. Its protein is CATLGAGGSNEQFF.

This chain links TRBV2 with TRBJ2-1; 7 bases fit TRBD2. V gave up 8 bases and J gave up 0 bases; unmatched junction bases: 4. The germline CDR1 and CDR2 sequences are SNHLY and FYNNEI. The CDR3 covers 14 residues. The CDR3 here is CASQVAGSYNEQFF. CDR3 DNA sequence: TGTGCCAGCCAGGTAGCGGGCTCCTACAATGAGCAGTTCTTC.

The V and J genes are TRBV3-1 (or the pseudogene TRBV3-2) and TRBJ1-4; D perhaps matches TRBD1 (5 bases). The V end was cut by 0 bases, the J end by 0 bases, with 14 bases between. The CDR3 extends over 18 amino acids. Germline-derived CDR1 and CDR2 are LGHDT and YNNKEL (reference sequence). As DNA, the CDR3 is TGTGCCAGCAGCCAAGATGCAGGGAAGGACGCAACTAATGAAAAACTGTTTTTT. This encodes CASSQDAGKDATNEKLFF.

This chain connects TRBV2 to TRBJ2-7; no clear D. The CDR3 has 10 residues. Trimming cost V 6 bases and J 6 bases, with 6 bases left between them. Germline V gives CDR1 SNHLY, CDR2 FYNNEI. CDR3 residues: CASSWGEQYF. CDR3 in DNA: TGTGCCAGCAGCTGGGGCGAGCAGTACTTC. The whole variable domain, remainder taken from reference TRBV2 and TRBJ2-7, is EPEVTQTPSHQVTQMGQEVILRCVPISNHLYFYWYRQILGQKVEFLVSFYNNEISEKSEIFDDQFSVERPDGSNFTLKIRSTKLEDSAMYFCASSWGEQYFGPGTRLTVT.

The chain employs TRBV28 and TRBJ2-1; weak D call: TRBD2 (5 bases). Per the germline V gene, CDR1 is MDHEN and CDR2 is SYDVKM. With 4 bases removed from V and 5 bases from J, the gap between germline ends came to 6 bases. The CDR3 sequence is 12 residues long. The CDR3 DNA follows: TGTGCCAGCAGTTACGGGAACAATGAGCAGTTCTTC. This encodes CASSYGNNEQFF. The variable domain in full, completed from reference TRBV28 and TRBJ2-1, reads DVKVTQSSRYLVKRTGEKVFLECVQDMDHENMFWYRQDPGLGLRLIYFSYDVKMKEKGDIPEGYSVSREKKERFSLILESASTNQTSMYLCASSYGNNEQFFGPGTRLTVL.

The CDR3 region has the DNA TGTGCCTGGAGTGACCGCAATCAGCCCCAGCATTTT. This encodes CAWSDRNQPQHF. The J gene is TRBJ1-5, the V gene TRBV30; D is unresolved. This CDR3 contains 12 residues. V was shortened by 1 base and J by 2 bases, with 3 bases between the two germline ends. CDR1 is GTSNPN and CDR2 is SVGIG in the germline V gene (reference sequence).

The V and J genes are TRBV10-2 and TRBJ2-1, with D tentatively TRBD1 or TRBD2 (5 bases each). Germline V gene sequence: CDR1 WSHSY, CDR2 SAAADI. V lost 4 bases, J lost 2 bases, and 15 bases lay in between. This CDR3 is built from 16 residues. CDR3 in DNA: TGCGCCAGCAGTGGGCGGACTGGACAAGCCTACAATGAGCAGTTCTTC. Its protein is CASSGRTGQAYNEQFF.

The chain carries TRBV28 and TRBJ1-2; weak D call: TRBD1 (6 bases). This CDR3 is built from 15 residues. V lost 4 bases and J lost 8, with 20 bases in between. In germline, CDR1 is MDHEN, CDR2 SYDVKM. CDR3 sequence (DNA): TGTGCCAGCAGTTCCCATCTTAGGGGGGGGCAAGGCTACACCTTC. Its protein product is CASSSHLRGGQGYTF.

The CDR3 region has the DNA TGTGCCAGCAGTTTAGCCCCGGGGGACTACGAGCAGTACTTC. The encoded protein is CASSLAPGDYEQYF. The chain links TRBV27 to TRBJ2-7, with D perhaps matching TRBD2 (6 bases). Trimming shortened V by 2 bases and J by 3 bases, and 11 bases separated the two germline ends. This CDR3 is built from 14 residues. Germline V CDR1 and CDR2: MNHEY, SMNVEV (reference sequence).

The chain's CDR3 is CASRAWDRGLNTEAFF. The CDR3 nucleotides read TGTGCCAGTAGGGCCTGGGACAGGGGTTTGAACACTGAAGCTTTCTTT. V is TRBV19 and J is TRBJ1-1, with 10 bases identical to TRBD1. V trimming: 6 bases; J trimming: 0 bases; junction bases outside the gene matches: 7. Germline CDR1 is LNHDA and CDR2 is SQIVND (reference sequence). This CDR3 comprises 16 residues.

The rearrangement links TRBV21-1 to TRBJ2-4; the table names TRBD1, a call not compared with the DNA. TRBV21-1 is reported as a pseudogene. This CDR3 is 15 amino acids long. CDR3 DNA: TGTGCCAGCAGCAGAACAGCAGGGTACAAAAACATTCAGTACTTC. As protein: CASSRTAGYKNIQYF.

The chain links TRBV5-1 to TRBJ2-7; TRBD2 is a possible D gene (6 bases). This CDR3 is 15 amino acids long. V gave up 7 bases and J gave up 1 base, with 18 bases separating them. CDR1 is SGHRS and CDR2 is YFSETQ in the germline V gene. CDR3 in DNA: TGCGCCAGCGTCCACATTCCCGGGACTTCCTACGAGCAGTACTTC. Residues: CASVHIPGTSYEQYF.

The CDR3 loop is CASSLVLGDYGYTF. The CDR3 bases are TGTGCCAGCAGCTTAGTTCTGGGAGACTATGGCTACACCTTC. V gene TRBV7-9 combines with J gene TRBJ1-2; D ambiguous. V lost 1 base to trimming and J lost 3 bases, with 9 bases between them. Germline values: CDR1 SEHNR, CDR2 FQNEAQ (reference sequence). CDR3 length equals 14 residues.

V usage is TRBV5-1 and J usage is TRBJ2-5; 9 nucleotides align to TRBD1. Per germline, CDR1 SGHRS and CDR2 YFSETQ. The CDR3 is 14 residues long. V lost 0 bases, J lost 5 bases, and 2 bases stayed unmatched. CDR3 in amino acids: CASSLDRGRETQYF. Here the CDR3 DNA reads TGCGCCAGCAGCTTGGACAGGGGGCGTGAGACCCAGTACTTC. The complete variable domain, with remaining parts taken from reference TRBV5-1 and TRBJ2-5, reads KAGVTQTPRYLIKTRGQQVTLSCSPISGHRSVSWYQQTPGQGLQFLFEYFSETQRNKGNFPGRFSGRQFSNSRSEMNVSTLELGDSALYLCASSLDRGRETQYFGPGTRLLVL.

DNA for the CDR3: TGTGCCAGCACCCAGGGTGCAACCTCCTACAATGAGCAGTTCTTC. Translating it yields CASTQGATSYNEQFF. The rearrangement joins TRBV7-8 to TRBJ2-1; maybe TRBD1 (5 bases). Per germline, CDR1 SGHVS and CDR2 FQNEAQ. This CDR3 is built from 15 residues. V lost 7 bases to trimming and J lost 0 bases, with 13 bases between them.

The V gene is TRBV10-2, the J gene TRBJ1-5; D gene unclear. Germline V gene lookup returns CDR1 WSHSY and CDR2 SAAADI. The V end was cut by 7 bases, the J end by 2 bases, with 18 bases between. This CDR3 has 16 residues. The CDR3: CASMGEAALGNQPQHF. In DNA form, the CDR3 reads TGCGCCAGCATGGGTGAGGCAGCTTTGGGCAATCAGCCCCAGCATTTT.

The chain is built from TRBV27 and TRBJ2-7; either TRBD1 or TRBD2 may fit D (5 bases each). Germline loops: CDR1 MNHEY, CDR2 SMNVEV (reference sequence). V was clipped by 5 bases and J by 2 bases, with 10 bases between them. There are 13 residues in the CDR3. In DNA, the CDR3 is TGTGCCAGCAGTCCTCGGGGCCCCTACGAGCAGTACTTC. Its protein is CASSPRGPYEQYF.